This T cell receptor beta chain was captured by sequencing in a study of CXCR3-negative and CXCR3-positive naive CD8 T cells. Study-level findings and limits: Naive cells used TRBV-TRBJ genes in much the same way whether CXCR3-negative or CXCR3-positive; memory cells did not. Naive cells positive for CXCR3 carried more hydrophobic TRB CDR3s than CXCR3-negative ones. PBMCs showed partially decreased CXCR3 expression after cryopreservation, and most assays used fresh PBMCs.

A note on this clonotype: Antigen specificity is unknown.

TRB cDNA libraries were made by UMI-labeled 5' RACE. TCRdb re-analyzed the 5' RACE reads; it lists each CDR3 protein once, without DNA. This table holds about 66,000 distinct CDR3 sequences. Naive CD8+ T lymphocytes were specified as CD45RO-CCR7+CD27+CD95-. Germline CDR1 LNHNV, CDR2 YYDKDF (reference sequence). This CDR3 is 14 amino acids long. The chain links TRBV15 to TRBJ1-2; with no DNA, the TCRdb D assignment of TRBD1 cannot be verified. The TCR originated in a human donor in good health. Some clones in this sample may be carry-over from other donors' samples. The source material was naive CXCR3- CD8+ T cells from blood. Stated subset: CD45RO-CCR7+CD27+CD95- naive CD8+ T cells lacking CXCR3 (TNR3-). The CDR3 spells CATSSAGPLYGYTF.